The 29 T cell receptor beta chains given below trace back to one sample, sequenced in a study of shared clonotypes between healthy human individuals. The assay was immunoSEQ multiplex PCR, and TCRdb's table has in-frame clones only and misses some. There are over a million clones in the sample; around 82% occur only once, and around 0.61% lies in the top ten. The sample comprised memory CD4+ T cells from PBMCs. Subset indicated: CD45RA-negative fraction. The source is a man between 18 and 29 years old in good health. Some clones in this sample may be carry-over from other donors' samples.

The chain carries TRBV7-3 and TRBJ2-1; TRBD2 agrees at 10 bases. The J segment lost 8 bases and the V segment lost 2 bases, leaving 9 bases of the junction unmatched. Germline V gives CDR1 SGHTA, CDR2 FQGTGA. The CDR3 runs 16 residues. The DNA for the CDR3 is TGTGCCAGCAGCTTATATTCTAGCGGGAGTTTGGATGAGCAGTTCTTC. Protein: CASSLYSSGSLDEQFF.

This chain uses TRBV28 with TRBJ1-3; D gene ambiguous. V dropped 6 bases and J dropped 7 bases, with 22 bases sitting between them. The germline V gene has CDR1 MDHEN and CDR2 SYDVKM. CDR3 length: 16 residues. The DNA of the CDR3 is TGTGCCAGCAGCACCCCCCAACCTGGTTCTCGGAACACCATATATTTT. Amino acid sequence: CASSTPQPGSRNTIYF.

The chain combines TRBV7-2 with TRBJ1-2, with D possibly matching TRBD1 (5 bases). There are 14 residues in the CDR3. Between the trimmed V and J ends, which lost 6 bases and 4 bases, there was a span of 15 bases. Per germline, CDR1 SGHTA and CDR2 FQGNSA. The CDR3 bases are TGTGCCAGCAGGGGGAGGGGCGGACTCTATGGCTACACCTTC. This codes for CASRGRGGLYGYTF.

This clone was counted only a few times. One end of the junction does not line up with germline, which may come from a read error. The chain uses TRBV11-2 and TRBJ1-1; D gene ambiguous. Germline V gene lookup returns CDR1 SGHAT and CDR2 FQNNGV. CDR3 length: 11 residues. The CDR3 here is CASRTNAEAFF. The CDR3 DNA follows: TGTGCCAGCAGAACGAACGCTGAAGCTTTCTTT.

The chain carries TRBV11-2 and TRBJ2-1; maybe TRBD1 (6 bases). CDR3 length equals 16 residues. In germline, CDR1 is SGHAT, CDR2 FQNNGV. Between the trimmed V and J ends, which lost 4 bases and 16 bases, there was a span of 29 bases. The CDR3 nucleotides read TGTGCCAGCAGCTCCCCTGAGTGGATTCGGGACACTGAAGCTTTCTTC. Protein sequence: CASSSPEWIRDTEAFF.

The chain combines TRBV30 with TRBJ2-3; 13 nucleotides match TRBD2. The CDR3 totals 17 residues. V shed 7 bases and J 0 bases; nucleotides not matched to a gene: 10. Germline lookup yields CDR1 GTSNPN and CDR2 SVGIG (reference sequence). The CDR3 DNA follows: TGTGCCTTCGAAAGGGGACTAGCGGGGATTAGCACAGATACGCAGTATTTT. Its translation: CAFERGLAGISTDTQYF.

The chain uses TRBV18 and TRBJ2-5; D possibly corresponds to TRBD1 (5 bases). The ends were cut back, 1 base at V and 3 bases at J, with 12 bases in the middle. This CDR3 spans 15 amino acids. The germline CDR1 and CDR2 sequences are KGHSH and LQKENI. CDR3 amino acids: CASSPQWQGEETQYF. CDR3 nucleotides: TGTGCCAGCTCACCACAGTGGCAGGGTGAAGAGACCCAGTACTTC.

The rearrangement uses TRBV19 and TRBJ2-5; D call uncertain. V lost 6 bases and J lost 8, with 16 bases in between. The CDR3 has 13 residues. In germline, CDR1 is LNHDA, CDR2 SQIVND (reference sequence). For the CDR3, the DNA is TGTGCCAGTAGCAACGGACGGGCTGTAACCCAGTACTTC. This sequence encodes CASSNGRAVTQYF. Complete variable domain (other parts from reference TRBV19 and TRBJ2-5): DGGITQSPKYLFRKEGQNVTLSCEQNLNHDAMYWYRQDPGQGLRLIYYSQIVNDFQKGDIAEGYSVSREKKESFPLTVTSAQKNPTAFYLCASSNGRAVTQYFGPGTRLLVL.

The chain is built from TRBV11-3 and TRBJ1-6; TRBD1 matches 8 bases. This CDR3 has 13 amino acids. Unmatched junction bases numbered 3, after V lost 8 bases and J lost 6 bases. CDR1 is SGHNT, CDR2 YENEEA, per germline. The CDR3 nucleotides are TGTGCCAGCGGACAGGGACCTAATTCACCCCTCCACTTT. Amino acid sequence: CASGQGPNSPLHF.

The chain carries TRBV2 and TRBJ2-7, with 7 bases lining up with TRBD2. This CDR3 region has 13 residues. Germline V CDR1 and CDR2: SNHLY, FYNNEI. Germline trimming cut 8 bases from V and 5 bases from J; bases unmatched to any gene: 9. The DNA of the CDR3 is TGTGCCAGCTGCCGACTAGCTACCCACGAGCAGTACTTC. Translation gives CASCRLATHEQYF.

The CDR3 loop reads CASSPRTGEEGETQYF. In DNA, the CDR3 is TGCGCCAGCAGCCCCCGGACAGGGGAAGAAGGGGAGACCCAGTACTTC. The gene calls are TRBV4-1 and TRBJ2-5; TRBD1 aligns across 9 bases. The V and J ends lost 4 bases and 5 bases, in that order; junction bases with no gene match: 11. Germline V gene sequence: CDR1 MGHRA, CDR2 YSYEKL. The CDR3 loop spans 16 amino acids.

V and J are TRBV5-1 and TRBJ2-3; 15 bases match TRBD2. Unmatched junction bases numbered 5, after V lost 0 bases and J lost 6 bases. The CDR3 runs to 17 residues. Germline CDR1 and CDR2: SGHRS and YFSETQ. CDR3 protein: CASSLGTSGRAEDTQYF. The CDR3 bases are TGCGCCAGCAGCTTGGGGACTAGCGGGAGGGCCGAGGATACGCAGTATTTT.

With regard to this clone: Within the sample, other DNA sequences also encode this same CDR3. The chain carries TRBV5-1 and TRBJ1-4, with D unclear. In germline, CDR1 is SGHRS, CDR2 YFSETQ. CDR3 size: 15 residues. Trimming shortened V by 0 bases and J by 1 base, and 7 bases separated the two germline ends. Written as DNA, the CDR3 is TGCGCCAGCAGCTTGGATCGGGGAACTAATGAAAAACTGTTTTTT. Protein: CASSLDRGTNEKLFF.

This clone was observed once. CDR3 protein: CASSLTGPSNQPQHF. In DNA, the CDR3 is TGTGCCAGCAGCTTGACAGGGCCGAGCAATCAGCCCCAGCATTTT. The chain links TRBV27 to TRBJ1-5, with 7 bases fitting TRBD1. The V and J ends lost 6 bases and 1 base, in that order; junction bases with no gene match: 6. Germline V lookup: CDR1 MNHEY, CDR2 SMNVEV (reference sequence). The CDR3 extends over 15 amino acids.

As for this clone: In the same sample, other DNA sequences code for this CDR3. This sequence joins TRBV7-2 and TRBJ1-5, with 7 bases that match TRBD1. Germline loops: CDR1 SGHTA, CDR2 FQGNSA. The CDR3 is 14 residues long. Trimming removed 4 bases from V and 4 bases from J; junction bases left unmatched: 4. CDR3 amino acids: CASSSRQGNQPQHF. The CDR3 DNA follows: TGTGCCAGCAGCTCCCGACAGGGAAATCAGCCCCAGCATTTT.

The rearrangement uses TRBV2 and TRBJ2-3; 7 bases match TRBD1. Per germline, CDR1 SNHLY and CDR2 FYNNEI. The CDR3 is 15 residues long. The V segment lost 6 bases and the J segment 1 base; nucleotides outside the gene matches: 7. The CDR3 coding sequence is TGTGCCAGCAGGGCAACAGGGGTGGGCACAGATACGCAGTATTTT. It translates to CASRATGVGTDTQYF.

The V gene is TRBV7-8, the J gene TRBJ2-4; D may be TRBD1 or TRBD2 (5 bases each). The germline V gene has CDR1 SGHVS and CDR2 FQNEAQ. This CDR3 is 18 amino acids long. Trimming took 4 bases from V and 0 from J, leaving 19 bases between them. The DNA for the CDR3 is TGTGCCAGCAGCTCCAAAAGGGTGGGGGTCCTAGCCAAAAACATTCAGTACTTC. Translating it yields CASSSKRVGVLAKNIQYF.

The rearrangement links TRBV9 to TRBJ2-1; 13 bases agree with TRBD2. Germline CDR1 and CDR2: SGDLS and YYNGEE. This CDR3 is built from 18 residues. J was trimmed by 1 base and V by 4 bases; bases with no gene match: 8. The CDR3 loop reads CASSTSGLAGQSYNEQFF. The CDR3 coding sequence is TGTGCCAGCAGCACCTCGGGACTAGCGGGACAGTCCTACAATGAGCAGTTCTTC.

The chain uses TRBV27 and TRBJ1-1; TRBD1 matches at 7 bases. The V and J ends lost 4 bases and 7 bases, in that order; junction bases with no gene match: 6. This CDR3 region has 13 residues. Germline V CDR1 and CDR2: MNHEY, SMNVEV (reference sequence). This chain's CDR3 is CASSWRDRVEAFF. The DNA for the CDR3 is TGTGCCAGCAGTTGGAGGGACAGAGTTGAAGCTTTCTTT.

The chain couples TRBV30 to TRBJ2-2, with a weak D call TRBD2 (5 bases). Trimming pared 4 bases from V and 6 bases from J, leaving 9 bases between. Germline assignment: CDR1 GTSNPN and CDR2 SVGIG (reference sequence). The CDR3 totals 12 residues. The CDR3 reads CAWTGIAGELFF. The CDR3 coding sequence is TGTGCCTGGACGGGGATTGCCGGGGAGCTGTTTTTT.

The chain uses TRBV5-1 and TRBJ1-3; the D is unclear. The CDR3 consists of 16 residues. Per the germline V gene, CDR1 is SGHRS and CDR2 is YFSETQ. The V end was cut by 0 bases, the J end by 3 bases, with 13 bases between. The CDR3 nucleotides are TGCGCCAGCAGCTTGGTGCGGGCCAGATTTGGAAACACCATATATTTT. Amino acids: CASSLVRARFGNTIYF.

The chain joins TRBV28 to TRBJ2-2, with D possibly matching TRBD1 (5 bases). CDR1 is MDHEN and CDR2 is SYDVKM in the germline V gene. Deletions cut 2 bases from V and 5 bases from J, with 9 bases between. There are 14 residues in the CDR3. DNA for the CDR3: TGTGCCAGCAGTTTAAGACAGATAACCGGGGAGCTGTTTTTT. This gives the protein CASSLRQITGELFF. The full variable domain, with the rest looked up from reference TRBV28 and TRBJ2-2, is DVKVTQSSRYLVKRTGEKVFLECVQDMDHENMFWYRQDPGLGLRLIYFSYDVKMKEKGDIPEGYSVSREKKERFSLILESASTNQTSMYLCASSLRQITGELFFGEGSRLTVL.

This rearrangement joins TRBV6-1 to TRBJ2-7, with a possible D match to TRBD1 (6 bases). The CDR3 consists of 14 residues. V lost 5 bases, J lost 3 bases, and 14 bases lay in between. Germline-derived CDR1 and CDR2 are MNHNS and SASEGT. The CDR3 loop reads CASSQQGQSYEQYF. CDR3 nucleotides: TGTGCCAGCAGTCAACAGGGCCAGAGCTACGAGCAGTACTTC.

The chain is built from TRBV9 and TRBJ2-3; D uncertain. Looked up from germline, CDR1 is SGDLS and CDR2 is YYNGEE. Trimming took off 3 bases at V and 2 bases at J, with 10 bases between the two ends. This CDR3 is built from 14 residues. DNA of the CDR3: TGTGCCAGCAGCGGAGAGCTGTTCACAGATACGCAGTATTTT. Amino acid sequence: CASSGELFTDTQYF.

The chain is built from TRBV5-4 and TRBJ1-2; TRBD1 matches 7 bases. The length of the CDR3 is 16 residues. Germline CDR1 and CDR2: SGHNT and YYREEE (reference sequence). Unmatched junction bases numbered 20, after V lost 10 bases and J lost 5 bases. The CDR3 spells CAVQTEGTASPYGYTF. In nucleotides, the CDR3 is TGTGCCGTACAAACGGAAGGGACAGCCTCACCTTATGGCTACACCTTC. Drawing the rest from reference TRBV5-4 and TRBJ1-2, the complete variable domain is ETGVTQSPTHLIKTRGQQVTLRCSSQSGHNTVSWYQQALGQGPQFIFQYYREEENGRGNFPPRFSGLQFPNYSSELNVNALELDDSALYLCAVQTEGTASPYGYTFGSGTRLTVV.

The rearrangement uses TRBV7-9 and TRBJ1-4, with a tentative D call TRBD1 (5 bases). V gave up 2 bases and J gave up 2 bases, with 12 bases separating them. CDR1 is SEHNR, CDR2 FQNEAQ, per germline (reference sequence). The CDR3 totals 16 residues. CDR3 sequence: CASSLKRGVTNEKLFF. The CDR3 bases are TGTGCCAGCAGCTTAAAGAGAGGGGTGACTAATGAAAAACTGTTTTTT.

V is TRBV11-2 and J is TRBJ2-3; 8 bases line up with TRBD1. The CDR3 runs to 16 residues. Trimming at V came to 5 bases and at J to 6 bases, leaving 13 bases not matched to a gene. CDR1 is SGHAT and CDR2 is FQNNGV in the germline V gene. CDR3 region: CASSGWTGLNLDTQYF. CDR3 bases: TGTGCCAGCAGCGGATGGACAGGGCTTAATTTGGATACGCAGTATTTT.

A note on this clone: Distinct nucleotide sequences in the sample also encode this CDR3. J is TRBJ1-1 and V is TRBV27, with D maybe TRBD1 (5 bases). Trimming left V 4 bases short and J 1 base short, with 10 bases between. CDR1 is MNHEY, CDR2 SMNVEV, per germline (reference sequence). The CDR3 sequence is 14 residues long. Here the CDR3 reads CASSWGLGNTEAFF. In DNA form, the CDR3 reads TGTGCCAGCAGTTGGGGCCTAGGGAACACTGAAGCTTTCTTT.

This clone was found a few times. The genes are TRBV2 and TRBJ2-5; 8 bases are shared with TRBD2. The CDR3 spans 16 residues. J was trimmed by 5 bases and V by 3 bases; bases with no gene match: 11. Germline V gene sequence: CDR1 SNHLY, CDR2 FYNNEI. The CDR3 DNA follows: TGTGCCAGCAGTGACGAAGCGGGAGCGGGGTCGGAGACCCAGTACTTC. It is translated as CASSDEAGAGSETQYF.